The sequence of this T cell receptor beta chain was determined in a study of STAT5B mutations in CD4+ large granular lymphocyte leukemia. About the study: The CDR3 'QG' motif was associated with a particular HLA allele among healthy donors. General study results and limits: Patient CD4-sorted repertoires stayed more clonal than healthy ones after leukemic-clone removal. Top patient clones used TRBV06 genes more often: 8/27 versus 2/35 in controls.

Assay used: immunoSEQ multiplex PCR; TCRdb lists only in-frame clones, some missing. The repertoire holds 31,000 or so clones, around four fifths seen once, with 0.25% to 0.35% in the top ten. Details on this clone: Antigen: not known.

Germline assignment: CDR1 MNHEY and CDR2 SMNVEV (reference sequence). V was cut by 6 bases and J by 3 bases, with 17 bases left in between. The CDR3 runs 15 residues. The source is a human donor in good health. Specimen: CD4+ T cells from blood buffy coats. The chain recombines TRBV27 with TRBJ2-5, with D possibly being TRBD2 (5 bases). CDR3 region: CASSPTGSWEETQYF. CDR3 DNA: TGTGCCAGCAGCCCAACGGGGTCCTGGGAAGAGACCCAGTACTTC.